Sequencing of this T cell receptor (beta chain) was carried out in a study of OX40 agonist ivuxolimab in advanced cancers. Study summary: Patients were given ivuxolimab, an antibody that agonizes OX40 (CD134). Points from the study as a whole: There was clonal expansion of CD4+ and CD8+ blood T cells by week 6 at 0.1 to 3.0 mg/kg. Nonresponders included some who also had low normalized T-cell clonal expansion.

Turning to this clone: What it binds is unknown.

Trimming left V 4 bases short and J 3 bases short, with 11 bases between. The CDR3 runs to 14 residues. The germline CDR1 and CDR2 sequences are SGHRS and YFSETQ. Blood specimens came from baseline, cycle 4 day 1, and cycle 7 day 1. Libraries were prepared by immunoSEQ multiplex PCR; TCRdb keeps only in-frame clonotypes and omits some of them. Here the sample spans around 74,000 clones, roughly 91% being singletons. Sequenced here: CD4+ or CD8+ T cells sorted from blood, sampled in a trial of the OX40 agonist ivuxolimab. V and J are TRBV5-1 and TRBJ2-1; D is unresolved. The TCR comes from an adult with an advanced solid tumor such as melanoma, head and neck, liver or kidney cancer. The CDR3 DNA follows: TGCGCCAGCAGCCCCCAAAGTGGCTACAATGAGCAGTTCTTC. Protein product: CASSPQSGYNEQFF. Together with reference TRBV5-1 and TRBJ2-1, the CDR3 gives the full variable domain: KAGVTQTPRYLIKTRGQQVTLSCSPISGHRSVSWYQQTPGQGLQFLFEYFSETQRNKGNFPGRFSGRQFSNSRSEMNVSTLELGDSALYLCASSPQSGYNEQFFGPGTRLTVL.